What follows is one T cell receptor (beta chain) and its context. Its target is unknown. Data came from immunoSEQ multiplex PCR; TCRdb stores just in-frame clones and leaves some out. The profile covers roughly 2.5 million clones, with more than 90% appearing a single time and more than 0.12% taken by the ten largest. Germline V gives CDR1 SGHRS, CDR2 YFSETQ. The CDR3 has 15 amino acids. V was trimmed by 3 bases and J by 7 bases, leaving 20 bases between them. This specimen comes from a study of shared clonotypes between healthy human individuals. Study-level results: Shared clonotypes across all four donors exceeded non-shared ones in generation probability.

The TCR originated in a man aged 18 to 29 in good health. This chain uses TRBV5-1 with TRBJ2-7, with a possible D match to TRBD2 (6 bases). The sample taken for sequencing was naive CD4+ T cells sorted from blood. The subset denotes: CD45RA+ positively selected. The CDR3 sequence: CASSSSTSSSGEQYF. For the CDR3, the DNA is TGCGCCAGCAGCTCGTCGACTAGTTCTTCTGGGGAGCAGTACTTC.